These 21 T cell receptor beta chains were sequenced from one sample in a study of blood T cell repertoires in COVID-19. Data came from immunoSEQ multiplex PCR; TCRdb stores just in-frame clones and leaves some out. The data contain hundreds of thousands of clones, 85% to 90% of them singletons. The sample consisted of PBMCs or T cells enriched from blood (not recorded which). The receptors shown here come from a woman under 30 who had recovered from COVID-19.

The V and J genes are TRBV6-5 and TRBJ1-5; maybe TRBD1 (5 bases). This CDR3 spans 14 amino acids. Trimming stripped 2 bases from V and 4 bases from J, with 9 bases between. CDR1 and CDR2 (germline): MNHEY, SVGAGI. CDR3 nucleotide sequence: TGTGCCAGCAGTTACCAGCCAGGGAATCAGCCCCAGCATTTT. Protein sequence: CASSYQPGNQPQHF.

The chain joins TRBV18 to TRBJ2-5, with 7 bases fitting TRBD2. The CDR3 covers 16 residues. Germline assignment: CDR1 KGHSH and CDR2 LQKENI. With V trimmed by 7 bases and J by 5 bases, 16 bases remained unmatched. The CDR3 region has the DNA TGTGCCAGCTACAATCCCCTAATTGGGGGAGGGGAGACCCAGTACTTC. Translating it yields CASYNPLIGGGETQYF.

The gene calls are TRBV14 and TRBJ2-5; weak D call: TRBD2 (6 bases). This CDR3 is built from 14 residues. V lost 4 bases and J 4 bases, leaving 13 bases between the germline ends. Per the germline V gene, CDR1 is SGHDN and CDR2 is FVKESK. CDR3 sequence: CASSRWEERETQYF. The CDR3 nucleotides are TGTGCCAGCAGCCGCTGGGAGGAGCGAGAGACCCAGTACTTC.

The gene calls are TRBV12-5 and TRBJ2-3; no clear D gene. Germline V lookup: CDR1 LGHNT, CDR2 FRNRAP. The CDR3 totals 16 residues. V dropped 3 bases and J dropped 1 base, with 14 bases sitting between them. Written as DNA, the CDR3 is TGTGCTAGTGGTTTTTTAGGCAGGCCCGGCACAGATACGCAGTATTTT. Translation: CASGFLGRPGTDTQYF.

The rearrangement links TRBV2 to TRBJ1-6; the match to TRBD1 covers 9 bases. V lost 5 bases and J lost 4; bases outside the gene matches: 6. Germline CDR1 reads SNHLY; CDR2 reads FYNNEI. This CDR3 region has 16 residues. The CDR3 bases are TGTGCCAGCAGTCTGACAGGGGGTGGGTATAATTCACCCCTCCACTTT. Encoded protein: CASSLTGGGYNSPLHF.

The chain links TRBV9 to TRBJ2-5; TRBD2 aligns across 14 bases. Germline CDR1 is SGDLS and CDR2 is YYNGEE. The V gene end was trimmed by 4 bases and the J gene end by 5 bases; junction bases not matched to a gene: 7. The CDR3 is 16 amino acids. CDR3 DNA: TGTGCCAGCAGCATGACTAGCGGGGGGGCCGGGGAGACCCAGTACTTC. Its protein product is CASSMTSGGAGETQYF.

V is TRBV2 and J is TRBJ2-1; 8 nucleotides align to TRBD2. V was clipped by 1 base and J by 5 bases; unmatched bases: 4. Germline CDR1 SNHLY, CDR2 FYNNEI. The CDR3 is 15 amino acids. This chain's CDR3 is CASSEDSGANNEQFF. CDR3 sequence (DNA): TGTGCCAGCAGTGAAGATAGCGGGGCGAACAATGAGCAGTTCTTC.

The chain is built from TRBV9 and TRBJ2-7; tentative D call: TRBD2 (6 bases). This CDR3 spans 11 amino acids. V was trimmed by 5 bases and J by 10 bases, leaving 13 bases between them. In germline, CDR1 is SGDLS, CDR2 YYNGEE. The CDR3 region has the DNA TGTGCCAGCAGTTCCGGGACTGAACAGTACTTC. It yields the protein CASSSGTEQYF.

This clone has only a few counts. V is TRBV15 and J is TRBJ2-7, with 8 bases lining up with TRBD2. CDR3 length: 14 amino acids. From germline, CDR1 is LNHNV and CDR2 YYDKDF (reference sequence). V trimming: 4 bases; J trimming: 0 bases; junction bases outside the gene matches: 2. The CDR3 DNA is TGTGCCACCAGCACGGGGGGGAGCTCCTACGAGCAGTACTTC. It encodes CATSTGGSSYEQYF.

This clone appeared once. The junction shows a germline mismatch at one end, possibly a read error. V usage is TRBV4-2 and J usage is TRBJ1-6, with no clear D. CDR1 and CDR2 from the germline V gene are LGHNA and YNFKEQ. The CDR3 covers 14 residues. This CDR3 reads CASSQADYNSPLHF. The CDR3 DNA sequence: TGTGCCAGCAGTCAAGCAGACTATAATTCACCCCTCCACTTT.

The chain is built from TRBV7-2 and TRBJ2-2; 11 nucleotides align to TRBD2. This CDR3 spans 15 amino acids. J was trimmed by 6 bases and V by 2 bases; bases with no gene match: 2. Germline CDR1 is SGHTA and CDR2 is FQGNSA. The CDR3 region is CASSLLSGGAGELFF. DNA of the CDR3: TGTGCCAGCAGCTTACTTAGCGGGGGGGCCGGGGAGCTGTTTTTT. The full variable domain, with the rest looked up from reference TRBV7-2 and TRBJ2-2, is GAGVSQSPSNKVTEKGKDVELRCDPISGHTALYWYRQSLGQGLEFLIYFQGNSAPDKSGLPSDRFSAERTGGSVSTLTIQRTQQEDSAVYLCASSLLSGGAGELFFGEGSRLTVL.

The chain combines TRBV2 with TRBJ2-2; 8 bases are a match to TRBD1. The V gene's germline CDR1 is SNHLY and CDR2 FYNNEI. The length of the CDR3 is 13 residues. With 5 bases clipped from V and 7 bases from J, the junction kept 3 bases outside the gene matches. In DNA, the CDR3 is TGTGCCAGCAGTCAGGGGGCGGGCGGGGAGCTGTTTTTT. Translating it yields CASSQGAGGELFF.

This sequence joins TRBV5-1 and TRBJ1-3; D gene ambiguous. V lost 5 bases and J lost 0, with 6 bases in between. CDR1 and CDR2 from the germline V gene are SGHRS and YFSETQ. CDR3 length: 13 residues. CDR3 sequence (DNA): TGCGCCAGCAGGGAGTACTCTGGAAACACCATATATTTT. It yields the protein CASREYSGNTIYF.

The V gene is TRBV2, the J gene TRBJ1-6, with D perhaps TRBD1 (5 bases). Germline CDR1 reads SNHLY; CDR2 reads FYNNEI. V shed 4 bases and J shed 2 bases, with 6 bases lying between them. The CDR3 sequence is 14 residues long. CDR3: CASSGGAYNSPLHF. CDR3 nucleotide sequence: TGTGCCAGCAGTGGGGGGGCCTATAATTCACCCCTCCACTTT. Looking up the rest from reference TRBV2 and TRBJ1-6 gives the full variable domain: EPEVTQTPSHQVTQMGQEVILRCVPISNHLYFYWYRQILGQKVEFLVSFYNNEISEKSEIFDDQFSVERPDGSNFTLKIRSTKLEDSAMYFCASSGGAYNSPLHFGNGTRLTVT.

The chain combines TRBV6-5 with TRBJ2-7; 8 bases agree with TRBD2. The CDR3 loop spans 15 amino acids. Germline CDR1 and CDR2: MNHEY and SVGAGI. J lost 5 bases, V lost 2 bases, and 8 bases had no gene match. The CDR3 coding sequence is TGTGCCAGCAGTTACCGTGGGATAGCGGGGAACGAGCAGTACTTC. It yields the protein CASSYRGIAGNEQYF.

This rearrangement joins TRBV7-2 to TRBJ2-6; 7 nucleotides match TRBD1. Germline lookup yields CDR1 SGHTA and CDR2 FQGNSA. Unmatched junction bases numbered 5, after V lost 4 bases and J lost 2 bases. The CDR3 length is 16 residues. The CDR3 region is CASSSRTGAGANVLTF. CDR3 DNA: TGTGCCAGCAGCTCCAGGACAGGAGCTGGGGCCAACGTCCTGACTTTC.

The chain employs TRBV6-5 and TRBJ1-6, with D possibly TRBD1 on 6 matching bases. Germline V CDR1 and CDR2: MNHEY, SVGAGI. The CDR3 consists of 14 residues. The ends were cut back, 6 bases at V and 7 bases at J, with 13 bases in the middle. The CDR3 sequence: CASRRDNGNSPLHF. The CDR3 nucleotides read TGTGCCAGCAGAAGGGACAACGGGAATTCACCCCTCCACTTT.

This sequence joins TRBV20-1 and TRBJ2-2; 13 nucleotides align to TRBD2. V was clipped by 3 bases and J by 3 bases; unmatched bases: 4. The CDR3 covers 16 residues. CDR1 and CDR2 from the germline V gene are DFQATT and SNEGSKA (reference sequence). The CDR3 here is CSASGLAGAHTGELFF. Written as DNA, the CDR3 is TGCAGTGCTAGTGGACTAGCGGGGGCCCACACCGGGGAGCTGTTTTTT.

The chain employs TRBV2 and TRBJ1-2; possible D gene TRBD1, 5 bases. The CDR3 runs 14 residues. V lost 2 bases and J lost 3, with 10 bases in between. In germline, CDR1 is SNHLY, CDR2 FYNNEI. The CDR3 DNA follows: TGTGCCAGCAGTGAACAGTGGGGGGACTATGGCTACACCTTC. Encoded protein: CASSEQWGDYGYTF.

This chain joins TRBV7-8 and TRBJ1-2; 7 bases map to TRBD1. This CDR3 has 15 amino acids. Germline V gene data show CDR1 as SGHVS and CDR2 as FQNEAQ. Germline trimming cut 1 base from V and 1 base from J; bases unmatched to any gene: 3. The CDR3 bases are TGTGCCAGCAGCTTAGAGACAGGGATTAACTATGGCTACACCTTC. This gives the protein CASSLETGINYGYTF.

In this sample, this clone turned up once. V is TRBV10-1 and J is TRBJ1-2; the D gene is possibly TRBD1 (5 bases). Germline-derived CDR1 and CDR2 are WNHNN and SYGVQD (reference sequence). The CDR3 is 13 residues long. V was pared by 2 bases and J by 8 bases, with 12 bases between. CDR3 DNA sequence: TGCGCCAGCAGTGAGCTCCCAGGGTTGGGCTACACCTTC. Protein sequence: CASSELPGLGYTF.